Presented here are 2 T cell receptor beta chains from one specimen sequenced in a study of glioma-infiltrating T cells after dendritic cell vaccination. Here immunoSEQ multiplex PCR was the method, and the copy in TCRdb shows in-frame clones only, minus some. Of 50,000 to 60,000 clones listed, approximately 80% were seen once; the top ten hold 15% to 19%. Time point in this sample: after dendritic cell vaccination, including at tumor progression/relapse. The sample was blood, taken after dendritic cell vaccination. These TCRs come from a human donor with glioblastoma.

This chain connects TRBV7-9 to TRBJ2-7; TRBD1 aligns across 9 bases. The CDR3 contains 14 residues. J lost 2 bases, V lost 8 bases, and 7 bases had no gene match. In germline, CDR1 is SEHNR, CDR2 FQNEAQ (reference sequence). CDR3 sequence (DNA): TGTGCCAGCTCGACAGGGGGTAGTACCTACGAGCAGTACTTC. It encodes CASSTGGSTYEQYF. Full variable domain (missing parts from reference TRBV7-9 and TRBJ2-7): DTGVSQNPRHKITKRGQNVTFRCDPISEHNRLYWYRQTLGQGPEFLTYFQNEAQLEKSRLLSDRFSAERPKGSFSTLEIQRTEQGDSAMYLCASSTGGSTYEQYFGPGTRLTVT.

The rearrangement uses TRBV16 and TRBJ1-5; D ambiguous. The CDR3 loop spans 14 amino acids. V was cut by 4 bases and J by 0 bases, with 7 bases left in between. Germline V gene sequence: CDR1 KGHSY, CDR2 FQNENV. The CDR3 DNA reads TGTGCCAGCAGCCTAGTCCATAGCAATCAGCCCCAGCATTTT. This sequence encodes CASSLVHSNQPQHF.